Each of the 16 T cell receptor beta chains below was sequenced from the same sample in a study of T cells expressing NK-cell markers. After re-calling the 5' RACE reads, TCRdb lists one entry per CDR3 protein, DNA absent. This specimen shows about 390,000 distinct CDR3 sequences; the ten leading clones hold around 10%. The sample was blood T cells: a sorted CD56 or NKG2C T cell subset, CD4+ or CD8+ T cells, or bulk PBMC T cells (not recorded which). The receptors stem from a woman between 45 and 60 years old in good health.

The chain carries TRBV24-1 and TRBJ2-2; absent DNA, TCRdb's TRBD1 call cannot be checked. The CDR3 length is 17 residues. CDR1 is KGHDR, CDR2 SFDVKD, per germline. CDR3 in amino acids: CATSDLTGRGNTGELFF.

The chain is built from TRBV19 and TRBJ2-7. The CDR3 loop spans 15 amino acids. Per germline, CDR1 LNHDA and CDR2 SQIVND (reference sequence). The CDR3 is CASSITKWAHYEQYF.

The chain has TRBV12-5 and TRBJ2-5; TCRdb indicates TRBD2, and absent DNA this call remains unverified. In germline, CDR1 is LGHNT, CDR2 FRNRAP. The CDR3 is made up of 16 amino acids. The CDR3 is CASGLVGFSDGETQYF.

The CDR3 here is CASSHDRLNQPQHF. V is TRBV7-8 and J is TRBJ1-5; TCRdb's D gene call, TRBD1, goes unchecked for lack of DNA. This CDR3 is 14 amino acids long. Germline V lookup: CDR1 SGHVS, CDR2 FQNEAQ.

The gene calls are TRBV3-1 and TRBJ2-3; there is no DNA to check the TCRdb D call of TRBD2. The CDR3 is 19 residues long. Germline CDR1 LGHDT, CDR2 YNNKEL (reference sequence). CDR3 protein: CASSQDLAGRPNRTDTQYF.

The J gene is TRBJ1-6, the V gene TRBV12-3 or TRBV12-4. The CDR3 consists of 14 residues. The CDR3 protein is CASSLQVSSSPLHF.

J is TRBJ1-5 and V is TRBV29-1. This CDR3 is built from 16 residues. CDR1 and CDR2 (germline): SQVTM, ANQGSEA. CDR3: CSVEVWAAVEGQPQHF.

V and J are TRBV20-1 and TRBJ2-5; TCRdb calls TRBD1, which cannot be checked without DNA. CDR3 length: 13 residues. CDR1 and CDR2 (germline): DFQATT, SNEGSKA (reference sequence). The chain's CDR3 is CSARDPLGGTQYF.

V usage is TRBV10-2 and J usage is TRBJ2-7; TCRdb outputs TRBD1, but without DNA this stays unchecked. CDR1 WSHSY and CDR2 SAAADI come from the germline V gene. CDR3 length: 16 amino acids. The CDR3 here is CASSERMIRGYNEQYF.

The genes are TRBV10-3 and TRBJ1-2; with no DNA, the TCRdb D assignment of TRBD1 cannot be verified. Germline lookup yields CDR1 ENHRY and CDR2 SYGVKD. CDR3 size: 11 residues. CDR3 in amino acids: CAINRGAGYTF.

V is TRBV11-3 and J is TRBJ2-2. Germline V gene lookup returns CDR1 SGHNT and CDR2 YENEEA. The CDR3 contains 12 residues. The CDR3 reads CASWGNTGELFF.

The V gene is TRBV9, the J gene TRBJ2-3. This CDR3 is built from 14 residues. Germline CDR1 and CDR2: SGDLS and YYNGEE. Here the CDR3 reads CASTAGSSTDTQYF.

Here the CDR3 reads CASSLGLAGHRGNEQFF. The chain is built from TRBV5-1 and TRBJ2-1; no DNA is available, so the TRBD2 call from TCRdb remains unchecked. The CDR3 sequence is 17 residues long. Germline values: CDR1 SGHRS, CDR2 YFSETQ.

CDR3 residues: CASTPGLGTEAFF. The chain carries TRBV27 and TRBJ1-1; checking the TCRdb D call of TRBD1 is not possible without DNA. CDR3 length: 13 amino acids. CDR1 and CDR2 (germline): MNHEY, SMNVEV (reference sequence).

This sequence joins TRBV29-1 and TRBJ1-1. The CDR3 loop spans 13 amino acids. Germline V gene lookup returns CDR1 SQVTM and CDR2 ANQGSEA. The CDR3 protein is CSSSGGVNTEAFF.

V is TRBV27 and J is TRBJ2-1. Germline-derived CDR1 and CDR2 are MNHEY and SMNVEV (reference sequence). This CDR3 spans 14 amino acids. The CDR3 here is CASSLKLERGEQFF.